This TCR beta chain was obtained from a study of blood T cell repertoires in COVID-19. Study-wide background: From T cells, B-cell-depleted T cells, or PBMCs came the material, which was cDNA or gDNA.

The data were produced by immunoSEQ multiplex PCR, yet TCRdb's version contains in-frame clones alone and is incomplete. The sample yields 130,000 or so clones, roughly 86% seen once. The source material was peripheral blood. The clonotype originates from a human donor in a cohort sampled during active COVID-19.

CDR3: CASSLRGGDNEQFF. For the CDR3, the DNA is TGCGCCAGCAGCTTGCGGGGGGGCGACAATGAGCAGTTCTTC. This chain links TRBV5-1 with TRBJ2-1; TRBD2 agrees at 8 bases. Trimming cost V 1 base and J 5 bases; bases outside gene matches: 2. The CDR3 consists of 14 residues. The germline V gene has CDR1 SGHRS and CDR2 YFSETQ.